Listed below are T cell receptor beta chains from one sample, sequenced in a study of blood T cell repertoires in COVID-19. Clones were sequenced by immunoSEQ multiplex PCR, and TCRdb holds only the in-frame ones, with some missing. Among approximately 210,000 clones, around 83% were seen once, and the ten largest hold 2.5% to 3.5%. Sequencing input: peripheral blood. The receptor source for this set is a man in his fifties or sixties with active or convalescent COVID-19. Both conserved end residues are part of each CDR3. The D gene is left open where the match is weak. Only some rows state a clone size, as once, few, many or a class for expanded clones.

D gene	clone size	V gene	J gene	CDR3 DNA	CDR3 protein
.	once	TRBV9	TRBJ2-3	TGTGCCAGCAGCGCCCCCCGAGGAGCGTTTAGCACAGATACGCAGTATTTT	CASSAPRGAFSTDTQYF
TRBD2	.	TRBV6-2/TRBV6-3	TRBJ2-1	TGTGCCAGCAGTTTTGCGGGGGGCCCCGGCAATGAGCAGTTCTTC	CASSFAGGPGNEQFF
.	.	TRBV28	TRBJ1-2	TGTGCCAGCAGTTTCCGTCTCTTCGACAGGAACTATGGCTACACCTTC	CASSFRLFDRNYGYTF
.	.	TRBV7-6	TRBJ2-5	TGTGCCAGCAGCTTAGGGGGAGGGGGAGAGACCCAGTACTTC	CASSLGGGGETQYF
TRBD1	.	TRBV3-1/TRBV3-2	TRBJ1-5	TGTGCCAGCAGCCAAGATCTTGGACAGGGGGGCGCTCAGCCCCAGCATTTT	CASSQDLGQGGAQPQHF
TRBD2	.	TRBV19	TRBJ2-7	TGTGCCAGTAGTACGGGACTAGCGGTATACGAGCAGTACTTC	CASSTGLAVYEQYF
TRBD2	.	TRBV29-1	TRBJ2-1	TGCAGCACCCTAGCGGGGAGCTCCTACAATGAGCAGTTCTTC	CSTLAGSSYNEQFF
.	.	TRBV24-1	TRBJ2-3	TGTGCCACCAGTGCCCCAGGGTCCCCTTCCACAGATACGCAGTATTTT	CATSAPGSPSTDTQYF
.	.	TRBV2	TRBJ2-6	TGTGCCAGCAGGGGACTGCACTCTGGGGCCAACGTCCTGACTTTC	CASRGLHSGANVLTF
TRBD1	.	TRBV7-2	TRBJ2-7	TGTGCCAGCAGCTTAGACAGGGGGGACACCTACGAGCAGTACTTC	CASSLDRGDTYEQYF
.	.	TRBV28	TRBJ1-5	TGTGCCAGCAGTTCGACGTTACAGGGAAGGCGGCCCCAGCATTTT	CASSSTLQGRRPQHF
.	.	TRBV18	TRBJ1-1	TGTGCCAGCGCGGACCCGGGGGTGGTGGGACACACTGAAGCTTTCTTT	CASADPGVVGHTEAFF
TRBD2	.	TRBV4-3	TRBJ2-3	TGCGCCAGCAGCCAAGATCGGACTAGCGGGGGGCCAAGCACAGATACGCAGTATTTT	CASSQDRTSGGPSTDTQYF
.	.	TRBV5-5	TRBJ1-5	TGTGCCAGCAGCTTGGACCCGGTAGGGGATCAGCCCCAGCATTTT	CASSLDPVGDQPQHF
.	once	TRBV18	TRBJ1-5	TGTGCCAGCTCACCACGCCCTGGAGCGGCCCAGCATTTT	CASSPRPGAAQHF
.	.	TRBV19	TRBJ2-7	TGTGCCACGAAGGGGGGGGCCTCCTACGAGCAGTACTTC	CATKGGASYEQYF